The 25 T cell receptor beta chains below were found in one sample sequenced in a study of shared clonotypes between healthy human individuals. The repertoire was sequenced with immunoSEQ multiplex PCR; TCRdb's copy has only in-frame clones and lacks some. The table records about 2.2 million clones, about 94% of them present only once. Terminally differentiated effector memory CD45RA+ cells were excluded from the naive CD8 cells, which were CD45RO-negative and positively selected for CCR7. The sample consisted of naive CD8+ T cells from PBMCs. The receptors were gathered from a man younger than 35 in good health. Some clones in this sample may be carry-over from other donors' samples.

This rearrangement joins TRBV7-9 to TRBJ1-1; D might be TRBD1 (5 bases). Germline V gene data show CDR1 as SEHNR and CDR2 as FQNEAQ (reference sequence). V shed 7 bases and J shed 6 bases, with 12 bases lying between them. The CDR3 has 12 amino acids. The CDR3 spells CASKRDEAEAFF. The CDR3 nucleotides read TGTGCCAGCAAGAGGGACGAGGCTGAAGCTTTCTTT.

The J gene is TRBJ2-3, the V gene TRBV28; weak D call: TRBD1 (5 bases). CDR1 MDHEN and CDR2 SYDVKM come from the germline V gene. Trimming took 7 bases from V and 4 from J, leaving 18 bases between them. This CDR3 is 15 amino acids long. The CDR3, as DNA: TGTGCCAGCACAAATCGGACGACCAGGGCAGATACGCAGTATTTT. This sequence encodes CASTNRTTRADTQYF.

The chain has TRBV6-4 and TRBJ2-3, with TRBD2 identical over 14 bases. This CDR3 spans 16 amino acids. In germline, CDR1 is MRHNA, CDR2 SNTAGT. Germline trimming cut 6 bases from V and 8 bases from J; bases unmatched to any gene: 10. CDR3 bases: TGTGCCAGCAGCCCGGGACTAGCGGGAGACACCGGTACGCAGTATTTT. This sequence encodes CASSPGLAGDTGTQYF.

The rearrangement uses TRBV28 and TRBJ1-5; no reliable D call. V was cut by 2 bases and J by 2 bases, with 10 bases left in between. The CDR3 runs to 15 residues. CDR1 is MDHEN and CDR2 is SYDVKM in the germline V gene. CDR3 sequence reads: CASSLIQRGNQPQHF. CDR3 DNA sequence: TGTGCCAGCAGTTTAATACAACGCGGCAATCAGCCCCAGCATTTT.

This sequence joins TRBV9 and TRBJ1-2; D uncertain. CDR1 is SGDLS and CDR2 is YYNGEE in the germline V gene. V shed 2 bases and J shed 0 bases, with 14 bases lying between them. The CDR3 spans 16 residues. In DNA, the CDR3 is TGTGCCAGCAGCGTGGGGATTGCATCGCCTAACTATGGCTACACCTTC. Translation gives CASSVGIASPNYGYTF.

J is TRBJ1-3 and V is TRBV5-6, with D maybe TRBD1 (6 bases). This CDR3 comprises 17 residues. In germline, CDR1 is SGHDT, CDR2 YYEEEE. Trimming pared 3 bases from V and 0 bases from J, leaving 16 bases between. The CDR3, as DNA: TGTGCCAGCAGCTCCACCCCGGGGGCTTACTCTGGAAACACCATATATTTT. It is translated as CASSSTPGAYSGNTIYF.

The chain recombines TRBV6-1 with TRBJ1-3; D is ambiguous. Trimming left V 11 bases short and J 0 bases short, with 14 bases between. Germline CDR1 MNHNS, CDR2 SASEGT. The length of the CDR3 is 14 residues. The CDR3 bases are TGTGCCTGCGACATTTCAGACTCTGGAAACACCATATATTTT. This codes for CACDISDSGNTIYF.

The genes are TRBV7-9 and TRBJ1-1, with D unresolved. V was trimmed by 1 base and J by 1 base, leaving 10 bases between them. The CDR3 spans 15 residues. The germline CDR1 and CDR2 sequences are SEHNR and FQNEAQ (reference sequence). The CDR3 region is CASSLDLGWNTEAFF. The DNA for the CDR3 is TGTGCCAGCAGCTTAGATCTGGGTTGGAACACTGAAGCTTTCTTT.

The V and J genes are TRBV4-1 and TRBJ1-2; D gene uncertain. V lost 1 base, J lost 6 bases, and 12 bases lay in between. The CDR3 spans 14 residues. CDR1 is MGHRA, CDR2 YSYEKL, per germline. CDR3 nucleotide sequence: TGCGCCAGCAGCCAAGCCGGGCCAACGGATGGCTACACCTTC. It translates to CASSQAGPTDGYTF.

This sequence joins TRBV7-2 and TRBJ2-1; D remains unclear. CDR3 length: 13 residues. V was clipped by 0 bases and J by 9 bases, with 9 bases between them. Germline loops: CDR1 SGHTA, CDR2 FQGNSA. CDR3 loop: CASSLATRSEQFF. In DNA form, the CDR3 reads TGTGCCAGCAGCTTAGCCACCCGCAGTGAGCAGTTCTTC.

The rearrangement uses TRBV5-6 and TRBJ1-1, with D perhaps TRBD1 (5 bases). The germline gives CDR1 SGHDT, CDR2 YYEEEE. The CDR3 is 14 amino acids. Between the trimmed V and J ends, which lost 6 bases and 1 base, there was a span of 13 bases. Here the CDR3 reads CASTDSTGNTEAFF. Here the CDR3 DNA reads TGTGCCAGCACCGATTCAACAGGGAACACTGAAGCTTTCTTT. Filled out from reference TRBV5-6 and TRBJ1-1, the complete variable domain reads DAGVTQSPTHLIKTRGQQVTLRCSPKSGHDTVSWYQQALGQGPQFIFQYYEEEERQRGNFPDRFSGHQFPNYSSELNVNALLLGDSALYLCASTDSTGNTEAFFGQGTRLTVV.

CDR3 in DNA: TGCAGCGTTGGTTGGCAGCTAGCCAAAAACATTCAGTACTTC. It yields the protein CSVGWQLAKNIQYF. This chain uses TRBV29-1 with TRBJ2-4, with D hard to call. The V end was cut by 4 bases, the J end by 0 bases, with 10 bases between. Per germline, CDR1 SQVTM and CDR2 ANQGSEA. The CDR3 has 14 residues. Based on the CDR3 plus reference TRBV29-1 and TRBJ2-4, the full variable domain is SAVISQKPSRDICQRGTSLTIQCQVDSQVTMMFWYRQQPGQSLTLIATANQGSEATYESGFVIDKFPISRPNLTFSTLTVSNMSPEDSSIYLCSVGWQLAKNIQYFGAGTRLSVL.

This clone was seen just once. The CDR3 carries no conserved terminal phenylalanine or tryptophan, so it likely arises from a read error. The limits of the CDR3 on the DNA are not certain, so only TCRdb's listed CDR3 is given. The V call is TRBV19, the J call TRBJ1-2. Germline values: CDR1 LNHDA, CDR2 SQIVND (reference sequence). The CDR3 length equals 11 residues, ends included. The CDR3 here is CASSWGRDLEL.

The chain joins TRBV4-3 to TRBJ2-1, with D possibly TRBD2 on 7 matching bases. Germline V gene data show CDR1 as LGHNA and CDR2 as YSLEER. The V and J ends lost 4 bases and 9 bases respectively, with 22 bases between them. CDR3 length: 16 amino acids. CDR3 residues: CASSPFLTGEGVEQFF. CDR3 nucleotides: TGCGCCAGCAGCCCCTTCTTAACGGGGGAGGGGGTTGAGCAGTTCTTC.

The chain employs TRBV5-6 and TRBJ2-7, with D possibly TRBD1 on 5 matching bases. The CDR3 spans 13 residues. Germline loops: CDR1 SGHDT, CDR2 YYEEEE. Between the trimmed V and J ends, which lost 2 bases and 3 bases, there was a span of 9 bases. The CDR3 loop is CASSLGQNYEQYF. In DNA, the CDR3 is TGTGCCAGCAGCTTAGGACAAAACTACGAGCAGTACTTC.

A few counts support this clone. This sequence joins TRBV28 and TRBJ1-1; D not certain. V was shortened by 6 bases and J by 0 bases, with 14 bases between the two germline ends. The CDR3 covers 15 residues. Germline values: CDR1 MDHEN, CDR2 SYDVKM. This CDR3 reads CASSLSLRMNTEAFF. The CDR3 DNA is TGTGCCAGCAGCCTCTCACTGCGGATGAACACTGAAGCTTTCTTT. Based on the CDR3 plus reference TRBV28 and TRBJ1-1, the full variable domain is DVKVTQSSRYLVKRTGEKVFLECVQDMDHENMFWYRQDPGLGLRLIYFSYDVKMKEKGDIPEGYSVSREKKERFSLILESASTNQTSMYLCASSLSLRMNTEAFFGQGTRLTVV.

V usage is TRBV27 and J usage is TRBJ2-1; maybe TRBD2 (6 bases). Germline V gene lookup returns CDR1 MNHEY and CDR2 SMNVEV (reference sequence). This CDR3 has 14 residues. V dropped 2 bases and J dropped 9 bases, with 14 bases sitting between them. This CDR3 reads CASSLMPGSVEQFF. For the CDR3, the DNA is TGTGCCAGCAGTTTAATGCCCGGGAGCGTTGAGCAGTTCTTC.

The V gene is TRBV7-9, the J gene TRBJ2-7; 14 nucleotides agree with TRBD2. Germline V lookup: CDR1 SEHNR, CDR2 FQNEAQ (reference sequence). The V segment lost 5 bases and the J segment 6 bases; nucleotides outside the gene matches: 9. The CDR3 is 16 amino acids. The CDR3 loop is CASSPTSGRAVREQYF. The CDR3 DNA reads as TGTGCCAGCAGCCCGACTAGCGGGAGGGCCGTCCGCGAGCAGTACTTC.

The CDR3 loop is CASSHLGTTSGAITGELFF. The CDR3 nucleotides are TGTGCCAGCAGTCACCTCGGGACTACCTCGGGAGCCATCACCGGGGAGCTGTTTTTT. The genes are TRBV27 and TRBJ2-2; 7 bases are a match to TRBD2. This CDR3 has 19 residues. Unmatched junction bases numbered 19, after V lost 5 bases and J lost 4 bases. Per germline, CDR1 MNHEY and CDR2 SMNVEV (reference sequence).

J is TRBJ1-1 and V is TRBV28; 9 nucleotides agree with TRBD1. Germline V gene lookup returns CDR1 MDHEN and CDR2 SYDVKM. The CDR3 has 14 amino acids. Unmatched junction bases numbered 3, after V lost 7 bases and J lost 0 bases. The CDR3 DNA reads TGTGCCAGCAAAACAGGGGGCCTGAACACTGAAGCTTTCTTT. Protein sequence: CASKTGGLNTEAFF.

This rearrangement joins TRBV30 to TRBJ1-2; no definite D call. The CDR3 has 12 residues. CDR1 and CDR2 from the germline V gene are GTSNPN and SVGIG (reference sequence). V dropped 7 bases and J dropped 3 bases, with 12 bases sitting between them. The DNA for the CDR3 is TGTGCCTCATCATGGGAATACTATGGCTACACCTTC. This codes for CASSWEYYGYTF.

The CDR3 DNA is TGTGCCAGCAGCTTAAGGGACAGGGGGTCCTTTTTCGGCTACGAGCAGTACTTC. It yields the protein CASSLRDRGSFFGYEQYF. V is TRBV11-2 and J is TRBJ2-7; 11 nucleotides line up with TRBD1. The CDR3 runs to 18 residues. V was clipped by 2 bases and J by 3 bases; unmatched bases: 12. Germline CDR1 reads SGHAT; CDR2 reads FQNNGV.

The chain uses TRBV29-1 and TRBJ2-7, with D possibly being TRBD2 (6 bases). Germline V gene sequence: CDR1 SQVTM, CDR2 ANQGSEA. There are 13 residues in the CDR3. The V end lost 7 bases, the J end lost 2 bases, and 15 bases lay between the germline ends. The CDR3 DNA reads TGCAGCGCCCGCGGCGGGGATGCCTACGAGCAGTACTTC. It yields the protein CSARGGDAYEQYF.

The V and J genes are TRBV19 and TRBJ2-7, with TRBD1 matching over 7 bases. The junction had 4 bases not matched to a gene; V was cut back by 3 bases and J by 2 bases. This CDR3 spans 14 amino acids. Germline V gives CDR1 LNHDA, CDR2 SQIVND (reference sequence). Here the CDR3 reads CASSIWTGPYEQYF. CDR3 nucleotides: TGTGCCAGTAGTATTTGGACAGGCCCCTACGAGCAGTACTTC.

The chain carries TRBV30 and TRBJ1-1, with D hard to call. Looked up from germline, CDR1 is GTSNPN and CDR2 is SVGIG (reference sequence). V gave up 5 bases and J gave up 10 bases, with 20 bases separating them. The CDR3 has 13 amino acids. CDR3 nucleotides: TGTGCCTGGGGGCCTCTCCCTGGCCTGGTAGCTTTCTTT. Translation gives CAWGPLPGLVAFF.